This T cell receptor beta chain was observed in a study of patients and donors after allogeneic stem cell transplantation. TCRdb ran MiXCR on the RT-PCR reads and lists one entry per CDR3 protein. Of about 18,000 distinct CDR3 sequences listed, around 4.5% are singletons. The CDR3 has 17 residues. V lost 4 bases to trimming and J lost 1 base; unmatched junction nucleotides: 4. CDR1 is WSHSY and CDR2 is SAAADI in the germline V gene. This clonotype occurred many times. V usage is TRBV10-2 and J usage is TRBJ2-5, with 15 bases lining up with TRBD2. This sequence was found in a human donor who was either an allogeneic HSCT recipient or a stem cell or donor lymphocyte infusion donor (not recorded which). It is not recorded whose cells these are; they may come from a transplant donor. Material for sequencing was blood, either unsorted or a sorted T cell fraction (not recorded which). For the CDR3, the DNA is TGCGCCAGCAGTGGGACTAGCGGGGGGGTTAGCCAAGAGACCCAGTACTTC. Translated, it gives CASSGTSGGVSQETQYF.